This T cell receptor beta chain was recorded in a study of human T cells and chemical hapten exposure. The length of the CDR3 is 15 residues. In germline, CDR1 is SQVTM, CDR2 ANQGSEA. With 5 bases clipped from V and 4 bases from J, the junction kept 6 bases outside the gene matches. Time point meaning: pre-sensitization, week 0. Treatment given: therapeutic diphenylcyclopropenone sensitization with weekly scalp DPC. TCRdb ran MiXCR on the RACE reads and lists one entry per CDR3 protein. The data contain approximately 79,000 distinct CDR3 sequences, over 6.5% of them singletons. Sequencing used whole blood, obtained in connection with sensitization to the hapten diphenylcyclopropenone (DPC). This chain links TRBV29-1 with TRBJ2-2; 11 bases match TRBD2. This TCR came from a middle-aged man with alopecia areata. Some clones in this sample may be carry-over from other donors' samples. The CDR3 loop is CSVLTSGKVTGELFF. Written as DNA, the CDR3 is TGCAGCGTTTTGACTAGCGGGAAAGTCACCGGGGAGCTGTTTTTT.